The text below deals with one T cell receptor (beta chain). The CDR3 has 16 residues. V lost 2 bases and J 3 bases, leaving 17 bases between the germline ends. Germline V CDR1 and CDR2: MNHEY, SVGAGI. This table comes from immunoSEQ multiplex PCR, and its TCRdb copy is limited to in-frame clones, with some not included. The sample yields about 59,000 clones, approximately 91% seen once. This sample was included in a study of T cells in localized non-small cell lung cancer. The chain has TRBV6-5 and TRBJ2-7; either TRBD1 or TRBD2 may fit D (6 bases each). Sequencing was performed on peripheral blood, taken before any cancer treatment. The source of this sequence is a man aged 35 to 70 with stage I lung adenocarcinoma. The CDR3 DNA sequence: TGTGCCAGCAGTTACGCTAGGGGGAGCGGGTTCTACGAGCAGTACTTC. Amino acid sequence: CASSYARGSGFYEQYF.